The 24 T cell receptor beta chains in this list originate from one sample, sequenced in a study of human T cells and chemical hapten exposure. Extraction yielded total RNA from whole blood (unfractionated). TCRdb re-derived calls from the 5' RACE reads in MiXCR, one entry per CDR3 protein. The table lists around 140,000 distinct CDR3 sequences, roughly 4% of them singletons. Every receptor here comes from a female donor in good health.

This clonotype came up many times. The V call is TRBV6-2 or TRBV6-3, the J call TRBJ1-1; tentatively, D is TRBD1 (5 bases). Per the germline V gene, CDR1 is MNHEY and CDR2 is SVGEGT. The CDR3 has 14 residues. Between the trimmed V and J ends, which lost 8 bases and 4 bases, there was a span of 17 bases. The CDR3 region has the DNA TGTGCCAGCGCCGCGACAGCACCAATCACTGAAGCTTTCTTT. This sequence encodes CASAATAPITEAFF.

This clonotype was seen ten or more times. The chain employs TRBV6-2 or TRBV6-3 and TRBJ1-5; the D gene is possibly TRBD1 (5 bases). Germline values: CDR1 MNHEY, CDR2 SVGEGT. V lost 3 bases to trimming and J lost 1 base, with 10 bases between them. The CDR3 loop spans 15 amino acids. The CDR3 protein is CASSYDSPSNQPQHF. The CDR3 nucleotides read TGTGCCAGCAGTTATGACAGCCCGAGCAATCAGCCCCAGCATTTT.

This clonotype was seen many times. This chain connects TRBV7-8 to TRBJ2-7; D is uncertain. Germline V gene data show CDR1 as SGHVS and CDR2 as FQNEAQ. This CDR3 region has 12 residues. Trimming took 6 bases from V and 0 from J, leaving 6 bases between them. The CDR3 region has the DNA TGTGCCAGCAGTGTGAGCTCCTACGAGCAGTACTTC. It codes for CASSVSSYEQYF.

In the case of this clonotype: It may be a read error: a sequence one base away is much more abundant. The chain carries TRBV5-1 and TRBJ1-6, with D hard to call. Germline-derived CDR1 and CDR2 are SGHRS and YFSETQ. The CDR3 is made up of 14 amino acids. Written as DNA, the CDR3 is TGCGCCGGCAGCTTGGAGAGCGGGAATTCACCCCTCCACTTT. It translates to CAGSLESGNSPLHF.

There are many counts of this clonotype. The chain employs TRBV4-2 and TRBJ2-2, with 10 bases matching TRBD2. V lost 0 bases, J lost 1 base, and 8 bases stayed unmatched. This CDR3 has 19 amino acids. The germline V gene has CDR1 LGHNA and CDR2 YNFKEQ. Written as DNA, the CDR3 is TGTGCCAGCAGCCAAGATCCCCCTGCTAGCGGGGGGAACACCGGGGAGCTGTTTTTT. Protein sequence: CASSQDPPASGGNTGELFF.

This clonotype has more than one count but fewer than ten. The V gene is TRBV6-1, the J gene TRBJ2-3, with D perhaps TRBD2 (6 bases). V gave up 5 bases and J gave up 3 bases, with 18 bases separating them. Per germline, CDR1 MNHNS and CDR2 SASEGT. The CDR3 is 16 residues long. The CDR3: CASSPQRLVGTDTQYF. The CDR3 DNA reads as TGTGCCAGCAGTCCCCAGCGACTAGTGGGGACAGATACGCAGTATTTT.

This clonotype has at least ten counts. V and J are TRBV29-1 and TRBJ2-5; no clear D gene. V lost 1 base to trimming and J lost 1 base, with 4 bases between them. The CDR3 loop spans 12 amino acids. Germline V lookup: CDR1 SQVTM, CDR2 ANQGSEA. DNA for the CDR3: TGCAGCGTTGAAGTGAGCCAAGAGACCCAGTACTTC. It translates to CSVEVSQETQYF.

This clonotype was detected ten times or more. The chain combines TRBV19 with TRBJ1-4, with no clear D. Germline lookup yields CDR1 LNHDA and CDR2 SQIVND (reference sequence). V dropped 5 bases and J dropped 3 bases, with 16 bases sitting between them. The CDR3 is made up of 16 amino acids. CDR3 region: CASSGLGRIPNEKLFF. The CDR3 nucleotides read TGTGCCAGTAGTGGCCTAGGACGAATTCCTAATGAAAAACTGTTTTTT.

Many counts were recorded for this clonotype. The rearrangement joins TRBV27 to TRBJ2-7; D call uncertain. V was cut by 5 bases and J by 0 bases, with 11 bases left in between. The germline gives CDR1 MNHEY, CDR2 SMNVEV (reference sequence). CDR3 length: 14 amino acids. CDR3 nucleotides: TGTGCCAGCAGTACGACGAGGAGCTCCTACGAGCAGTACTTC. The encoded protein is CASSTTRSSYEQYF.

This clonotype occurred many times. This sequence joins TRBV20-1 and TRBJ2-3, with 9 bases aligning to TRBD2. The V and J ends lost 2 bases and 3 bases, in that order; junction bases with no gene match: 6. The CDR3 is 15 amino acids. Germline CDR1 DFQATT, CDR2 SNEGSKA (reference sequence). For the CDR3, the DNA is TGCAGTGCTAGAAAGGGACTAGCAGGGACAGATACGCAGTATTTT. It codes for CSARKGLAGTDTQYF.

This clonotype came up many times. V is TRBV28 and J is TRBJ1-5; D is perhaps TRBD1 (6 bases). Trimming stripped 7 bases from V and 7 bases from J, with 14 bases between. This CDR3 has 13 residues. The V gene's germline CDR1 is MDHEN and CDR2 SYDVKM. The CDR3 is CASNTGNRQPQHF. For the CDR3, the DNA is TGTGCCAGCAACACAGGGAATAGACAGCCCCAGCATTTT. Supplemented by reference TRBV28 and TRBJ1-5, the full variable domain reads DVKVTQSSRYLVKRTGEKVFLECVQDMDHENMFWYRQDPGLGLRLIYFSYDVKMKEKGDIPEGYSVSREKKERFSLILESASTNQTSMYLCASNTGNRQPQHFGDGTRLSIL.

This clonotype showed up many times. The rearrangement links TRBV6-6 to TRBJ2-3; 11 positions agree with TRBD2. In germline, CDR1 is MNHNY, CDR2 SVGAGI (reference sequence). The CDR3 runs to 14 residues. V shed 6 bases, J shed 6 bases, and the junction held 5 bases outside the gene matches. Written as DNA, the CDR3 is TGTGCCAGCAGGTCTAGCGGGGGGTCGGATACGCAGTATTTT. This gives the protein CASRSSGGSDTQYF.

This clonotype was detected many times. The chain couples TRBV6-1 to TRBJ2-3, with TRBD1 identical over 8 bases. Germline loops: CDR1 MNHNS, CDR2 SASEGT. CDR3 length: 15 residues. V lost 5 bases, J lost 3 bases, and 7 bases stayed unmatched. CDR3 coding DNA: TGTGCCAGCAGTCAGGACAGGGTCGTAACAGATACGCAGTATTTT. Its protein is CASSQDRVVTDTQYF.

This clonotype was seen only a few times. The rearrangement links TRBV7-2 to TRBJ1-2, with D unclear. This CDR3 comprises 13 residues. V lost 4 bases to trimming and J lost 1 base, with 7 bases between them. The germline gives CDR1 SGHTA, CDR2 FQGNSA. The CDR3 DNA sequence: TGTGCCAGCAGCTCATTGGGTAACTATGGCTACACCTTC. Translated: CASSSLGNYGYTF.

This clonotype was detected many times. The chain couples TRBV7-9 to TRBJ1-5, with D perhaps TRBD1 (5 bases). This CDR3 contains 14 residues. Germline values: CDR1 SEHNR, CDR2 FQNEAQ (reference sequence). Trimming cost V 7 bases and J 5 bases, with 15 bases left between them. The CDR3 DNA sequence: TGTGCCAGCACCCCAAGTGGGGGGGATCAGCCCCAGCATTTT. It yields the protein CASTPSGGDQPQHF. Based on the CDR3 plus reference TRBV7-9 and TRBJ1-5, the full variable domain is DTGVSQNPRHKITKRGQNVTFRCDPISEHNRLYWYRQTLGQGPEFLTYFQNEAQLEKSRLLSDRFSAERPKGSFSTLEIQRTEQGDSAMYLCASTPSGGDQPQHFGDGTRLSIL.

This clonotype was counted many times. J is TRBJ1-1 and V is TRBV12-3 or TRBV12-4; 7 bases align to TRBD1. J gave up 5 bases and V 2 bases, and 14 bases lay outside the gene matches. The CDR3 is made up of 17 amino acids. The CDR3 protein is CASSLSGAGGRITEAFF. The CDR3 DNA reads TGTGCCAGCAGTTTATCTGGGGCAGGGGGTCGAATAACTGAAGCTTTCTTT.

This clonotype has a count of ten or more. V usage is TRBV7-9 and J usage is TRBJ1-4, with 9 bases identical to TRBD1. Germline values: CDR1 SEHNR, CDR2 FQNEAQ (reference sequence). V gave up 5 bases and J gave up 0 bases; unmatched junction bases: 10. The CDR3 runs to 18 residues. CDR3 nucleotides: TGTGCCAGCAGCGACCGGGACAGGGACGATACAACTAATGAAAAACTGTTTTTT. It yields the protein CASSDRDRDDTTNEKLFF.

This clonotype has more than one count but fewer than ten. The CDR3 protein is CASSSDNGRGDNYGYTF. CDR3 sequence (DNA): TGTGCCAGCAGCTCCGACAACGGGAGGGGAGACAACTATGGCTACACCTTC. The rearrangement uses TRBV11-2 and TRBJ1-2; tentatively, D is TRBD1 (5 bases). The V end lost 4 bases, the J end lost 2 bases, and 20 bases lay between the germline ends. The CDR3 spans 17 residues. Germline values: CDR1 SGHAT, CDR2 FQNNGV. Filled out from reference TRBV11-2 and TRBJ1-2, the complete variable domain reads EAGVAQSPRYKIIEKRQSVAFWCNPISGHATLYWYQQILGQGPKLLIQFQNNGVVDDSQLPKDRFSAERLKGVDSTLKIQPAKLEDSAVYLCASSSDNGRGDNYGYTFGSGTRLTVV.

Details on this clonotype: The conserved final phenylalanine or tryptophan is absent from the CDR3, which likely points to a read error. The DNA is left out, because the CDR3 cannot be placed on it with certainty; the CDR3 is given as TCRdb lists it. The V and J genes are TRBV18 and TRBJ1-4; the D call of TRBD1 is as the table states it, not checked on the DNA. Germline CDR1 KGHSH, CDR2 LQKENI. The CDR3 is 14 residues long, counting both termini. This CDR3 reads CASSPGRDGEKLGG.

There are many counts of this clonotype. V gene TRBV7-2 combines with J gene TRBJ2-1; 8 positions match TRBD2. J gave up 6 bases and V 4 bases, and 5 bases lay outside the gene matches. Germline CDR1 is SGHTA and CDR2 is FQGNSA. The CDR3 runs 14 residues. Here the CDR3 DNA reads TGTGCCAGCAGCTCAACCGGGACTAGCAATGAGCAGTTCTTC. Its protein is CASSSTGTSNEQFF.

There are many counts of this clonotype. This rearrangement joins TRBV6-2 or TRBV6-3 to TRBJ1-5; D unresolved. The germline gives CDR1 MNHEY, CDR2 SVGEGT. The V end lost 2 bases, the J end lost 2 bases, and 7 bases lay between the germline ends. CDR3 length equals 14 residues. The CDR3 region has the DNA TGTGCCAGCAGTTACGAAAGGGGCAATCAGCCCCAGCATTTT. Translating it yields CASSYERGNQPQHF.

This clonotype has ten or more counts. The CDR3 coding sequence is TGTGCCAGCAGTGATTCCCTCCGGCGGATTACCACCCATAGCAATCAGCCCCAGCATTTT. This encodes CASSDSLRRITTHSNQPQHF. The V call is TRBV25-1, the J call TRBJ1-5; the D is unclear. Germline loops: CDR1 MGHDK, CDR2 SYGVNS. V was cut by 3 bases and J by 0 bases, with 24 bases left in between. This CDR3 comprises 20 residues.

At least ten counts were recorded for this clonotype. The chain couples TRBV7-2 to TRBJ2-1; the D is unclear. Trimming removed 1 base from V and 5 bases from J, with 9 bases in between. The germline gives CDR1 SGHTA, CDR2 FQGNSA. The CDR3 runs to 14 residues. DNA for the CDR3: TGTGCCAGCAGCTTAGGGTCGGCAAACAATGAGCAGTTCTTC. Its protein product is CASSLGSANNEQFF.

This clonotype was counted many times. V gene TRBV29-1 combines with J gene TRBJ1-2; 9 nucleotides align to TRBD1. The CDR3 spans 13 residues. Trimming at V came to 2 bases and at J to 7 bases, leaving 5 bases not matched to a gene. CDR1 and CDR2 from the germline V gene are SQVTM and ANQGSEA. The CDR3 region has the DNA TGCAGCGTTGAAACGGGACAGGGTTCTGGCTACACCTTC. This gives the protein CSVETGQGSGYTF.